A single sample is the source of the 8 T cell receptor beta chains below, sequenced in a study of CD8 T cells in ankylosing spondylitis. In TCRdb, the 5' RACE reads were re-called with MiXCR into one record per CDR3 protein. The sample has more than 200,000 distinct CDR3 sequences, about 24% seen once. The material sequenced was blood, either unsorted or a sorted T cell fraction (not recorded which). These receptors were collected from a male donor with ankylosing spondylitis or in good health (not recorded which).

This clonotype was seen more than once but under ten times. The V call is TRBV20-1, the J call TRBJ1-4, with 7 bases matching TRBD1. J was trimmed by 7 bases and V by 2 bases; bases with no gene match: 13. CDR1 DFQATT and CDR2 SNEGSKA come from the germline V gene (reference sequence). This CDR3 comprises 16 residues. This CDR3 is CSARRRQGGVGEKLFF. The CDR3, as DNA: TGCAGTGCTAGAAGAAGACAGGGTGGTGTAGGTGAAAAACTGTTTTTT.

This rearrangement joins TRBV7-3 to TRBJ2-7; D perhaps matches TRBD1 (5 bases). Trimming cost V 5 bases and J 0 bases, with 8 bases left between them. Germline-derived CDR1 and CDR2 are SGHTA and FQGTGA. CDR3 length: 13 amino acids. The DNA for the CDR3 is TGTGCCAGCAGCAGACAGTACTCCTACGAGCAGTACTTC. This sequence encodes CASSRQYSYEQYF.

The table lists this clonotype with many counts. V is TRBV7-8 and J is TRBJ1-1; 10 bases line up with TRBD1. The CDR3 is 15 amino acids. Germline assignment: CDR1 SGHVS and CDR2 FQNEAQ. The trim removed 5 bases at V and 5 bases at J, leaving 8 bases unmatched. The CDR3 reads CASSPRTGGNTEAFF. For the CDR3, the DNA is TGTGCCAGCAGCCCTCGGACAGGGGGAAATACTGAAGCTTTCTTT.

This clonotype was detected many times. The genes are TRBV9 and TRBJ2-1; D may be TRBD1 (6 bases). V was pared by 0 bases and J by 4 bases, with 17 bases between. This CDR3 is 17 amino acids long. Germline V CDR1 and CDR2: SGDLS, YYNGEE. Here the CDR3 reads CASSVGGTPTKYNEQFF. In nucleotides, the CDR3 is TGTGCCAGCAGCGTAGGGGGGACACCCACGAAATACAATGAGCAGTTCTTC.

This clonotype was seen a handful of times. V gene TRBV20-1 combines with J gene TRBJ1-1; perhaps TRBD1 as D (6 bases). CDR1 DFQATT and CDR2 SNEGSKA come from the germline V gene (reference sequence). V was shortened by 5 bases and J by 1 base, with 23 bases between the two germline ends. This CDR3 is 17 amino acids long. DNA for the CDR3: TGCAGTGCTCTCACACATGCAAAGGGGGAATCGAACACTGAAGCTTTCTTT. Protein product: CSALTHAKGESNTEAFF.

This clonotype was seen a handful of times. DNA for the CDR3: TGTGCCAGCAAAGCCAGGACAGGGGGCTACGAGCAGTACTTC. Protein: CASKARTGGYEQYF. The gene calls are TRBV5-5 and TRBJ2-7, with TRBD1 matching 10 bases. V trimming: 6 bases; J trimming: 3 bases; junction bases outside the gene matches: 6. CDR3 length equals 14 residues. Germline V gives CDR1 SGHKS, CDR2 YYEKEE (reference sequence). Variable domain in full (rest from reference TRBV5-5 and TRBJ2-7): DAGVTQSPTHLIKTRGQQVTLRCSPISGHKSVSWYQQVLGQGPQFIFQYYEKEERGRGNFPDRFSARQFPNYSSELNVNALLLGDSALYLCASKARTGGYEQYFGPGTRLTVT.

The chain joins TRBV10-3 to TRBJ2-5, with D possibly being TRBD2 (6 bases). This CDR3 is built from 15 residues. From germline, CDR1 is ENHRY and CDR2 SYGVKD. The V end was cut by 4 bases, the J end by 1 base, with 13 bases between. The CDR3 is CAISAPSGVQETQYF. The CDR3 nucleotides read TGTGCCATCAGTGCCCCCTCGGGGGTCCAAGAGACCCAGTACTTC.

This clonotype was observed a handful of times. V usage is TRBV20-1 and J usage is TRBJ1-4; D remains unclear. In germline, CDR1 is DFQATT, CDR2 SNEGSKA (reference sequence). The V end lost 6 bases, the J end lost 0 bases, and 8 bases lay between the germline ends. CDR3 size: 13 residues. CDR3: CSAAYTTNEKLFF. CDR3 bases: TGCAGTGCGGCGTATACAACTAATGAAAAACTGTTTTTT.